This entry lists 4 T cell receptor beta chains sequenced from one sample in a study of blood T cell repertoires in COVID-19. Sequenced by immunoSEQ multiplex PCR; TCRdb stores in-frame clones only, minus some. The data show 100,000 to 120,000 clones, around 74% seen once. The sample was peripheral blood. The origin of the receptors is a woman aged 60-70 years with acute or convalescent COVID-19.

The V call is TRBV3-1 (or the pseudogene TRBV3-2), the J call TRBJ2-7; D is perhaps TRBD1 (6 bases). CDR1 is LGHDT, CDR2 YNNKEL, per germline (reference sequence). V was trimmed by 4 bases and J by 2 bases, leaving 12 bases between them. The CDR3 consists of 14 residues. CDR3 in amino acids: CASSRDTQTYEQYF. CDR3 sequence (DNA): TGTGCCAGCAGCCGGGACACCCAGACCTACGAGCAGTACTTC.

As DNA, the CDR3 is TGTGCCAGCAGCTTACAAACAGGGGGCTCATCGGAGCAGTACTTC. As protein: CASSLQTGGSSEQYF. J is TRBJ2-7 and V is TRBV11-2; 9 bases align to TRBD1. The CDR3 is 15 amino acids. Trimming removed 2 bases from V and 7 bases from J; junction bases left unmatched: 9. Germline assignment: CDR1 SGHAT and CDR2 FQNNGV.

This sequence joins TRBV7-2 and TRBJ2-3; possibly TRBD2 for D (5 bases). Germline CDR1 reads SGHTA; CDR2 reads FQGNSA. V lost 3 bases to trimming and J lost 8 bases, with 15 bases between them. The CDR3 length is 14 residues. CDR3 coding DNA: TGTGCCAGCAGCTTCCAGAGGATAGGAGGTACGCAGTATTTT. This gives the protein CASSFQRIGGTQYF.

This chain connects TRBV30 to TRBJ2-7; tentative D call: TRBD1 (6 bases). The germline gives CDR1 GTSNPN, CDR2 SVGIG (reference sequence). This CDR3 is built from 14 residues. V was pared by 1 base and J by 6 bases, with 16 bases between. The CDR3 sequence: CAWSGQVEVSEQYF. The CDR3 bases are TGTGCCTGGAGTGGACAGGTAGAAGTCTCCGAGCAGTACTTC.